The 10 T cell receptor beta chains given below trace back to one sample, sequenced in a study of cytomegalovirus exposure and HLA in healthy donors. Primers: 60 Vbeta forward and 13 Jbeta reverse. Sequencing was performed with immunoSEQ multiplex PCR; in TCRdb, only in-frame clones are kept and a portion is missing. The data contain under 200,000 clones, 68% of them singletons. Sequenced material: PBMCs. The receptors originated from a man aged 50-59 years in good health and CMV-seronegative.

This chain links TRBV5-6 with TRBJ2-7; perhaps TRBD1 as D (6 bases). The ends were cut back, 2 bases at V and 6 bases at J, with 18 bases in the middle. The CDR3 has 15 residues. Per germline, CDR1 SGHDT and CDR2 YYEEEE. In DNA, the CDR3 is TGTGCCAGCAGCTTTTACAGGGTCCCTTCGACCGAGCAGTACTTC. Translated, it gives CASSFYRVPSTEQYF.

The chain links TRBV4-1 to TRBJ1-5; TRBD1 agrees at 8 bases. Germline trimming cut 1 base from V and 6 bases from J; bases unmatched to any gene: 17. This CDR3 is 19 amino acids long. CDR1 and CDR2 from the germline V gene are MGHRA and YSYEKL. This CDR3 is CASSQAVLRGRGQVQPQHF. In DNA form, the CDR3 reads TGCGCCAGCAGCCAAGCGGTCCTAAGGGGCAGGGGGCAGGTTCAGCCCCAGCATTTT.

This sequence joins TRBV21-1 and TRBJ2-5; the table's D call, TRBD2, has no DNA check behind it. TRBV21-1 is a pseudogene segment. CDR3 length equals 20 residues. The CDR3: CASSKVGALAGGPDRQTQYF. In DNA form, the CDR3 reads TGTGCCAGCAGCAAAGTGGGTGCGCTAGCGGGGGGGCCGGATCGACAGACCCAGTACTTC.

This clone appeared a few times. The genes are TRBV7-9 and TRBJ2-6; D gene ambiguous. CDR1 and CDR2 (germline): SEHNR, FQNEAQ (reference sequence). This CDR3 contains 15 residues. V was trimmed by 4 bases and J by 3 bases, leaving 10 bases between them. The CDR3 spells CASSSRNFGANVLTF. In DNA, the CDR3 is TGTGCCAGCAGCTCCCGAAACTTTGGGGCCAACGTCCTGACTTTC.

A few counts support this clone. This chain joins TRBV5-6 and TRBJ1-5; D is ambiguous. This CDR3 spans 13 amino acids. Germline values: CDR1 SGHDT, CDR2 YYEEEE. Trimming cost V 2 bases and J 2 bases, with 5 bases left between them. This CDR3 reads CASSLTGNQPQHF. CDR3 coding DNA: TGTGCCAGCAGCTTAACTGGCAATCAGCCCCAGCATTTT.

The rearrangement uses TRBV7-9 and TRBJ2-3; TRBD2 matches at 8 bases. The CDR3 is made up of 15 amino acids. V lost 3 bases and J lost 3; bases outside the gene matches: 5. From germline, CDR1 is SEHNR and CDR2 FQNEAQ (reference sequence). Here the CDR3 reads CASSFLRGDTDTQYF. The CDR3 DNA reads TGTGCCAGCAGCTTTTTGCGGGGGGATACAGATACGCAGTATTTT.

The chain has TRBV7-6 and TRBJ2-5; TRBD1 aligns across 8 bases. The J call is in doubt because the DNA end fits TRBJ2-7 better. The CDR3 has 12 residues. Germline CDR1 is SGHVS and CDR2 is FNYEAQ. CDR3: CASSIDRGEQYF. The CDR3 DNA reads TGTGCCAGCAGCATAGACAGGGGCGAGCAGTACTTC.

Only one count was recorded for this clone. The chain couples TRBV28 to TRBJ1-1; D is unclear. Trimming took off 5 bases at V and 8 bases at J, with 18 bases between the two ends. The CDR3 covers 14 residues. CDR1 and CDR2 (germline): MDHEN, SYDVKM. The CDR3 nucleotides read TGTGCCAGCAGTCCCTCCCGCCTAACCTTGGAAGCTTTCTTT. This translates into CASSPSRLTLEAFF.

The V gene is TRBV7-8, the J gene TRBJ1-2, with 7 bases that match TRBD1. The trim removed 1 base at V and 0 bases at J, leaving 2 bases unmatched. The CDR3 covers 15 residues. Germline CDR1 is SGHVS and CDR2 is FQNEAQ. DNA for the CDR3: TGTGCCAGCAGCTTAGGGCAGGGGGCTAACTATGGCTACACCTTC. It specifies CASSLGQGANYGYTF.

The sample holds a few counts of this clone. V and J are TRBV7-9 and TRBJ1-2; the D gene is possibly TRBD1 (5 bases). V shed 5 bases and J shed 4 bases, with 14 bases lying between them. CDR1 SEHNR and CDR2 FQNEAQ come from the germline V gene (reference sequence). This CDR3 is built from 14 residues. CDR3 region: CASSASTESYGYTF. The CDR3 region has the DNA TGTGCCAGCAGCGCCTCGACAGAGAGCTATGGCTACACCTTC.